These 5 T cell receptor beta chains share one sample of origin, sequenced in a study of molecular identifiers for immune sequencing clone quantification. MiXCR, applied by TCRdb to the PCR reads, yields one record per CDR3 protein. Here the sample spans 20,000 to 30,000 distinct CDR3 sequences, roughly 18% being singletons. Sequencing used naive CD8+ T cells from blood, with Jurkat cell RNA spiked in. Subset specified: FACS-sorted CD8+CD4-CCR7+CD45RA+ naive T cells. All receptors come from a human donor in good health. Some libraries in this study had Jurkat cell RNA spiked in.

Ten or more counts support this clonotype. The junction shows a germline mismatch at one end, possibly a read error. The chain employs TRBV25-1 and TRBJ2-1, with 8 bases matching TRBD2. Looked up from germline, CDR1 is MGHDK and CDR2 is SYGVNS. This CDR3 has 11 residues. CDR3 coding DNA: TGTGCCAGCAGCGCCGGGACTAGGGGGTGGTTC. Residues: CASSAGTRGWF.

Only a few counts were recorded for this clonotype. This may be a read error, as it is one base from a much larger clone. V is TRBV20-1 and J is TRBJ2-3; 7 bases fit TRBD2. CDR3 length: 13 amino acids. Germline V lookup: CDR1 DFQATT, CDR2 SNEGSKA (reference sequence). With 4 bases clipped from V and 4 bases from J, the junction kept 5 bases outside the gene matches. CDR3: CSAMRLAADTQYF. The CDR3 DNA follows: TGCAGTGCTATGAGACTAGCAGCAGATACGCAGTATTTT.

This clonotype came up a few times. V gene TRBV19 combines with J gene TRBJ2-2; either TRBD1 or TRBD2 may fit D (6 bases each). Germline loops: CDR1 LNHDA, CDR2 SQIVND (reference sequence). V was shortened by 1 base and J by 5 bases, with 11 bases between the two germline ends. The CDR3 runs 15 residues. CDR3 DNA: TGTGCCAGTAGTATAGTAGGGGGGCGAACCGGGGAGCTGTTTTTT. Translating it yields CASSIVGGRTGELFF.

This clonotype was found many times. CDR3 region: CASSPRGAGGRNEQFF. The CDR3 DNA is TGTGCCAGCAGCCCGAGGGGAGCGGGAGGACGCAATGAGCAGTTCTTC. This chain connects TRBV9 to TRBJ2-1, with 9 nucleotides matching TRBD2. The germline V gene has CDR1 SGDLS and CDR2 YYNGEE. The CDR3 extends over 16 amino acids. Losses at the gene ends were 4 bases for V and 6 bases for J; bases not matched to a gene: 11.

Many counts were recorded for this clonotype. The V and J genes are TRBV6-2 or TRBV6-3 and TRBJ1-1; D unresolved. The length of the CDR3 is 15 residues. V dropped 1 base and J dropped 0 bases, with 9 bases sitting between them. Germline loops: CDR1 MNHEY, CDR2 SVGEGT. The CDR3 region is CASSYWAVMNTEAFF. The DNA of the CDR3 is TGTGCCAGCAGTTACTGGGCAGTCATGAACACTGAAGCTTTCTTT.